This TCR beta chain originates from a study of identical twins. In this sample, this clonotype turned up a few times. Its antigen is not known. Only healthy Caucasians were enrolled as donors. Study results and caveats: It was out-of-frame TCR alpha sharing in monozygotic twins that models underestimated. Twin pairs' shared out-of-frame alpha sequences were enriched in low generation probability.

From the 5' RACE reads, TCRdb called clonotypes with MiXCR, one entry per CDR3 protein. The sample consists of fewer than 550,000 distinct CDR3 sequences, roughly an eighth of them appearing once. With V trimmed by 3 bases and J by 5 bases, 6 bases remained unmatched. CDR1 SGHAT and CDR2 FQNNGV come from the germline V gene. The CDR3 is 14 amino acids. The sample was also reused in another study, on yellow fever vaccine responses in identical twins.

The chain has TRBV11-2 and TRBJ1-1; 7 bases are a match to TRBD1. The source is a woman under 30 in good health. Sequencing used CD4+ T cells sorted from blood. The CDR3 region is CASSLTGRGTEAFF. The CDR3 bases are TGTGCCAGCAGCTTGACAGGGAGGGGGACTGAAGCTTTCTTT.